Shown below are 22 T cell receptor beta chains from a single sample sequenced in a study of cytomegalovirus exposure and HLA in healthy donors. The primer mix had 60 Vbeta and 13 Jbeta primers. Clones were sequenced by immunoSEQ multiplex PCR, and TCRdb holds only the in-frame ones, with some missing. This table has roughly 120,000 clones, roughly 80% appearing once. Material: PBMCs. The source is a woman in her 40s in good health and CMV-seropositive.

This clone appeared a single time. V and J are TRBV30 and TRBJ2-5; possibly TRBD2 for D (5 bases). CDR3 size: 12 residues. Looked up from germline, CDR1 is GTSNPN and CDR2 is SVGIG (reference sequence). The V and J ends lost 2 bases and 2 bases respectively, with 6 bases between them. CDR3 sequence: CAWSPGQETQYF. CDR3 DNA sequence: TGTGCCTGGAGTCCGGGGCAAGAGACCCAGTACTTC.

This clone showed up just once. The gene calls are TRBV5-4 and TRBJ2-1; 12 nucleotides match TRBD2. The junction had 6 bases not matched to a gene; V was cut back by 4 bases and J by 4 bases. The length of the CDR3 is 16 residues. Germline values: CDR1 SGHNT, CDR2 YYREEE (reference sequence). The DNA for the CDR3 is TGTGCCAGCAGCACAAGGACTAGCGGGGCATACAATGAGCAGTTCTTC. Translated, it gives CASSTRTSGAYNEQFF. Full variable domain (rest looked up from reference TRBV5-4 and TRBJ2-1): ETGVTQSPTHLIKTRGQQVTLRCSSQSGHNTVSWYQQALGQGPQFIFQYYREEENGRGNFPPRFSGLQFPNYSSELNVNALELDDSALYLCASSTRTSGAYNEQFFGPGTRLTVL.

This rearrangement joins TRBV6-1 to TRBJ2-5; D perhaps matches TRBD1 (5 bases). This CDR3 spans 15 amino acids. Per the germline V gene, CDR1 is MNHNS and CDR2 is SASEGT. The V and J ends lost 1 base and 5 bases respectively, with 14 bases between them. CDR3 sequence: CASSEGFGHTETQYF. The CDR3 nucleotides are TGTGCCAGCAGTGAAGGGTTTGGACATACGGAGACCCAGTACTTC.

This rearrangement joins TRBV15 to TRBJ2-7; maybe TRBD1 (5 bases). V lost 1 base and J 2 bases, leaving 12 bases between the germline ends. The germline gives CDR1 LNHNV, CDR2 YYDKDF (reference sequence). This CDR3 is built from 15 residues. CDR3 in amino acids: CATSRGSAGTYEQYF. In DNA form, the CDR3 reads TGTGCCACCAGCAGAGGATCGGCAGGGACCTACGAGCAGTACTTC.

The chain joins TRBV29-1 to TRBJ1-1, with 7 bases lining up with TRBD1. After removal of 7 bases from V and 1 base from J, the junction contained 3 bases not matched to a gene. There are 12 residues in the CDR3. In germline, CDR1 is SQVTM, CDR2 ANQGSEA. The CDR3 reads CSGGQKNTEAFF. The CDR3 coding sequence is TGCAGCGGGGGACAGAAGAACACTGAAGCTTTCTTT.

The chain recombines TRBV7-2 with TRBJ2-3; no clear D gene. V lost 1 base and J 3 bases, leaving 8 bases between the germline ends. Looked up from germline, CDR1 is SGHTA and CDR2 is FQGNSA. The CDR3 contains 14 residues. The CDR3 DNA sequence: TGTGCCAGCAGCTTAGGACTGCTAACAGATACGCAGTATTTT. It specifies CASSLGLLTDTQYF.

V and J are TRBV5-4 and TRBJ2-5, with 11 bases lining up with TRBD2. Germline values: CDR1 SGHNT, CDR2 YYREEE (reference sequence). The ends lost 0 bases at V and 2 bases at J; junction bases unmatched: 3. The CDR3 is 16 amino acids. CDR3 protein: CASSLGLAGGQETQYF. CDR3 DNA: TGTGCCAGCAGCTTGGGGCTAGCGGGGGGACAAGAGACCCAGTACTTC.

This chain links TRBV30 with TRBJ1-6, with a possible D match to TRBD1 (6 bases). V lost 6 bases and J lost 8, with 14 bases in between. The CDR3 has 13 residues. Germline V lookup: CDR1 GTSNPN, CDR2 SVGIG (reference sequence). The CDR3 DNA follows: TGTGCCTGCAGCCGGGACATAGATTCACCCCTCCACTTT. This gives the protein CACSRDIDSPLHF.

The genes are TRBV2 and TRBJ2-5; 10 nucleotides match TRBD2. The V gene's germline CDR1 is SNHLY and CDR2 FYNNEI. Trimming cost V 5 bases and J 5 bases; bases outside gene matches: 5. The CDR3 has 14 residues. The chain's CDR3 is CASSSTSGKETQYF. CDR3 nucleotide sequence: TGTGCCAGCAGTTCCACTAGCGGGAAGGAGACCCAGTACTTC. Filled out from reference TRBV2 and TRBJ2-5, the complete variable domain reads EPEVTQTPSHQVTQMGQEVILRCVPISNHLYFYWYRQILGQKVEFLVSFYNNEISEKSEIFDDQFSVERPDGSNFTLKIRSTKLEDSAMYFCASSSTSGKETQYFGPGTRLLVL.

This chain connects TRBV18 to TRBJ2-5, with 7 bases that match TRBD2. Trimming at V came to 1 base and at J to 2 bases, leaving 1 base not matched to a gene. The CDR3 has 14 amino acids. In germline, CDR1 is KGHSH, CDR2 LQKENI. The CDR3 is CASSPQAGQETQYF. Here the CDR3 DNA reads TGTGCCAGCTCACCACAAGCGGGGCAAGAGACCCAGTACTTC.

The CDR3: CASRRGYEQYF. In DNA form, the CDR3 reads TGTGCCAGCAGAAGGGGATACGAGCAGTACTTC. The rearrangement links TRBV27 to TRBJ2-7; possible D gene TRBD1, 5 bases. V was cut by 6 bases and J by 4 bases, with 7 bases left in between. Germline CDR1 MNHEY, CDR2 SMNVEV (reference sequence). CDR3 length equals 11 residues.

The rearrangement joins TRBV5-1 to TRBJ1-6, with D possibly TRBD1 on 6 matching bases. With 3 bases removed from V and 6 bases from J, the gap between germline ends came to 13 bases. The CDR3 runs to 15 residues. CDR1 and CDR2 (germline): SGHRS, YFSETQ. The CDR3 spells CASSSRQDSNSPLHF. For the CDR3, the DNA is TGCGCCAGCAGCTCTCGACAGGACTCTAATTCACCCCTCCACTTT.

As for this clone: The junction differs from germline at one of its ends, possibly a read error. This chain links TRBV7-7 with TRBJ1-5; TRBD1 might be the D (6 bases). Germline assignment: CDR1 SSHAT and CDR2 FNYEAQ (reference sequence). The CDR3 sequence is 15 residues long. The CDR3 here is CASSYQGPGNQPQHF. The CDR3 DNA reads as TGTGCTAGCAGCTACCAGGGGCCGGGTAATCAGCCCCAGCATTTT.

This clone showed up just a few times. The CDR3 bases are TGTGCCAGTGGGGGAACCGGCAGGGGTGAAGCTTTCTTT. Translating it yields CASGGTGRGEAFF. V gene TRBV25-1 combines with J gene TRBJ1-1, with D possibly TRBD1 on 6 matching bases. Germline values: CDR1 MGHDK, CDR2 SYGVNS. The CDR3 covers 13 residues. V shed 9 bases and J shed 7 bases, with 18 bases lying between them.

CDR3 DNA: TGTGCCTGGAGAACGGCTAGCCTCTTCCCGTACTTC. It yields the protein CAWRTASLFPYF. The V and J genes are TRBV30 and TRBJ2-7, with D possibly being TRBD2 (5 bases). Germline CDR1 reads GTSNPN; CDR2 reads SVGIG (reference sequence). The germline V and J ends were trimmed by 3 bases and 12 bases, with 18 bases remaining between them. The CDR3 is made up of 12 amino acids.

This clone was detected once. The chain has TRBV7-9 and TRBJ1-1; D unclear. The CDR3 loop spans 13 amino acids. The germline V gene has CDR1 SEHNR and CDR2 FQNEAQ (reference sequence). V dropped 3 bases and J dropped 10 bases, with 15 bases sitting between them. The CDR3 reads CASSFPQSPGAFF. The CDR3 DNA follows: TGTGCCAGCAGCTTCCCCCAATCGCCGGGAGCTTTCTTT.

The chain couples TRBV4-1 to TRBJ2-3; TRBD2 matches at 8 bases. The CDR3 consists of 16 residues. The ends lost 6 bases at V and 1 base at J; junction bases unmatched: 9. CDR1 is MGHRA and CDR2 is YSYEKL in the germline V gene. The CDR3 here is CASSSRSAGGTDTQYF. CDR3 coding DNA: TGCGCCAGCAGTTCAAGATCAGCGGGGGGCACAGATACGCAGTATTTT.

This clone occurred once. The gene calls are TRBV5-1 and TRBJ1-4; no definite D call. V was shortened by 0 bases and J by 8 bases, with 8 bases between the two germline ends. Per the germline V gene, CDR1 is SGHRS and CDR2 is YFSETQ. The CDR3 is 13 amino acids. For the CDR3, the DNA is TGCGCCAGCAGCTTGGGCCCTATCGAAAAACTGTTTTTT. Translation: CASSLGPIEKLFF.

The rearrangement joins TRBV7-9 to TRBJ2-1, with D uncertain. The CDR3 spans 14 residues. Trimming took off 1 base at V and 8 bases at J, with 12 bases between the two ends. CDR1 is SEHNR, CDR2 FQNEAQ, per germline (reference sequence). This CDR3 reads CASSLERPPHEQFF. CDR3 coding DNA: TGTGCCAGCAGCTTAGAGCGTCCCCCTCATGAGCAGTTCTTC.

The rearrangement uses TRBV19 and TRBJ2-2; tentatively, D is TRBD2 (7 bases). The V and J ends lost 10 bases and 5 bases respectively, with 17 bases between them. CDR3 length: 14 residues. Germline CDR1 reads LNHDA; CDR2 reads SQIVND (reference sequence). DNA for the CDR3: TGTGCCACCTGGGAGGGGGTTCGGACCGGGGAGCTGTTTTTT. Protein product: CATWEGVRTGELFF.

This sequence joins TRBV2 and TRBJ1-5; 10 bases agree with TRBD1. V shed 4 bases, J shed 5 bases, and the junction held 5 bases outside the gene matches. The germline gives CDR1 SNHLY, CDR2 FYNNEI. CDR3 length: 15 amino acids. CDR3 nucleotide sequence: TGTGCCAGCAGTGCTCCGGGACAGGGGTATCAGCCCCAGCATTTT. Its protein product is CASSAPGQGYQPQHF.

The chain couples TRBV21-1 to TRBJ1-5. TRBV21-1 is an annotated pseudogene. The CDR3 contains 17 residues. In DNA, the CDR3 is TGTGCCAGCAGCAAAGGCATAGGGGAGGGTAGCAATCAGCCCCAGCATTTT. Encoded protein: CASSKGIGEGSNQPQHF.